This T cell receptor beta chain was retrieved from a study of T-cell reconstitution after alpha-beta-depleted transplantation in children. Trimming cost V 5 bases and J 3 bases, with 14 bases left between them. The CDR3 consists of 15 residues. Researchers prepared the TCRbeta library using unique molecular identifiers, the study reports. TCRdb redid the calling of the PCR reads with MiXCR, one entry per CDR3 protein. The sample lists 420,000 or so distinct CDR3 sequences, approximately 10% occurring once. This clonotype was detected a few times. This sample comprised PBMCs from the stem cell graft donor, obtained from the stem cell graft. The J gene is TRBJ1-3, the V gene TRBV12-3 or TRBV12-4; no clear D. The receptor comes from a human donor who donated a stem cell graft to a child with acute myeloid leukemia. This CDR3 reads CASSTPVRGGNTIYF. The DNA for the CDR3 is TGTGCCAGCAGTACCCCCGTGCGGGGTGGAAACACCATATATTTT.